Below, 2 T cell receptor beta chains from the same sample are listed, as sequenced in a study of cytomegalovirus exposure and HLA in healthy donors. PCR employed 60 Vbeta and 13 Jbeta primers. The protocol was immunoSEQ multiplex PCR, while the TCRdb copy is restricted to in-frame clones and leaves out a portion. The sample has roughly 140,000 clones, 80% seen once. The sequenced sample was PBMCs. The origin of the receptors is a male donor in good health and CMV-seronegative.

The chain recombines TRBV11-2 with TRBJ1-1, with a tentative D call TRBD1 (5 bases). Deletions cut 0 bases from V and 1 base from J, with 24 bases between. Germline assignment: CDR1 SGHAT and CDR2 FQNNGV. CDR3 length equals 20 residues. The chain's CDR3 is CASSLDIWGDSYSGNTEAFF. CDR3 DNA: TGTGCCAGCAGCTTAGATATTTGGGGGGACTCCTACTCGGGGAACACTGAAGCTTTCTTT.

This rearrangement joins TRBV6-6 to TRBJ1-6, with D hard to call. The CDR3 is 14 amino acids. Germline CDR1 is MNHNY and CDR2 is SVGAGI (reference sequence). V dropped 5 bases and J dropped 7 bases, with 12 bases sitting between them. CDR3 nucleotides: TGTGCCAGCAGTAACCGACGGGGAAATTCACCCCTCCACTTT. Its translation: CASSNRRGNSPLHF.